The 25 T cell receptor beta chains given below trace back to one sample, sequenced in a study of cytomegalovirus exposure and HLA in healthy donors. PCR was performed using 60 Vbeta and 13 Jbeta primers. Some clones are missing from TCRdb's copy, which holds only in-frame ones; the method was immunoSEQ multiplex PCR. In the table there are over 100,000 clones, around nine tenths of which are singletons. Material: PBMCs. The receptors come from a woman aged 25-40 years in good health and CMV-seronegative.

The gene calls are TRBV28 and TRBJ2-3; unclear D gene. The CDR3 has 16 amino acids. CDR1 is MDHEN, CDR2 SYDVKM, per germline. V was clipped by 5 bases and J by 4 bases, with 19 bases between them. Here the CDR3 reads CASSLKLVIRADTQYF. The CDR3 nucleotides read TGTGCCAGCAGTCTTAAATTGGTTATTCGGGCAGATACGCAGTATTTT.

This chain connects TRBV28 to TRBJ2-2, with TRBD1 as a possible D gene (6 bases). Germline V lookup: CDR1 MDHEN, CDR2 SYDVKM. Between the trimmed V and J ends, which lost 2 bases and 1 base, there was a span of 11 bases. The CDR3 contains 16 residues. CDR3 sequence reads: CASSLADRMNTGELFF. For the CDR3, the DNA is TGTGCCAGCAGTTTAGCTGACAGGATGAACACCGGGGAGCTGTTTTTT.

The chain uses TRBV7-2 and TRBJ2-7, with TRBD1 matching over 9 bases. The CDR3 length is 13 residues. CDR1 is SGHTA, CDR2 FQGNSA, per germline. The J segment lost 5 bases and the V segment lost 5 bases, leaving 4 bases of the junction unmatched. CDR3 amino acids: CASSARDRDEQYF. The CDR3 DNA is TGTGCCAGCAGCGCCCGGGACAGGGACGAGCAGTACTTC.

This clone was recorded once. This chain links TRBV18 with TRBJ2-7, with TRBD1 identical over 7 bases. The V gene end was trimmed by 3 bases and the J gene end by 2 bases; junction bases not matched to a gene: 4. Looked up from germline, CDR1 is KGHSH and CDR2 is LQKENI. The CDR3 covers 14 residues. CDR3 sequence: CASSPGTVTYEQYF. CDR3 coding DNA: TGTGCCAGCTCACCCGGGACAGTAACCTACGAGCAGTACTTC.

This clone was seen more than once but under ten times. The V gene is TRBV28, the J gene TRBJ2-5; weak D call: TRBD1 (6 bases). V shed 7 bases and J shed 5 bases, with 20 bases lying between them. This CDR3 region has 15 residues. CDR1 MDHEN and CDR2 SYDVKM come from the germline V gene. The CDR3 reads CASTLAHRDRETQYF. The CDR3 coding sequence is TGTGCCAGCACCCTTGCCCACAGGGACCGGGAGACCCAGTACTTC.

This clone has just one count. The genes are TRBV28 and TRBJ1-4, with D maybe TRBD1 (5 bases). The CDR3 has 14 residues. Germline values: CDR1 MDHEN, CDR2 SYDVKM. The V end was cut by 5 bases, the J end by 3 bases, with 10 bases between. The CDR3, as DNA: TGTGCCAGCAGTGGCAGGGTGGCTAATGAAAAACTGTTTTTT. Translated: CASSGRVANEKLFF.

The rearrangement joins TRBV19 to TRBJ2-7; no clear D gene. This CDR3 has 14 residues. CDR1 LNHDA and CDR2 SQIVND come from the germline V gene (reference sequence). V lost 4 bases to trimming and J lost 0 bases, with 10 bases between them. The CDR3 protein is CASSRSIDSYEQYF. The DNA of the CDR3 is TGTGCCAGTAGTAGGAGTATAGACTCCTACGAGCAGTACTTC.

This chain connects TRBV2 to TRBJ2-7; 8 bases line up with TRBD1. In germline, CDR1 is SNHLY, CDR2 FYNNEI. The CDR3 spans 14 residues. J gave up 4 bases and V 0 bases, and 2 bases lay outside the gene matches. The CDR3 bases are TGTGCCAGCAGTGAAGCTACAGGGGGTTACGAGCAGTACTTC. Its translation is CASSEATGGYEQYF.

The chain couples TRBV19 to TRBJ2-7, with 9 bases matching TRBD1. J lost 8 bases, V lost 3 bases, and 8 bases had no gene match. The CDR3 sequence is 14 residues long. Looked up from germline, CDR1 is LNHDA and CDR2 is SQIVND (reference sequence). The chain's CDR3 is CASSIGPTGGQQYF. The DNA for the CDR3 is TGTGCCAGTAGTATTGGTCCCACAGGGGGCCAGCAGTACTTC.

The V call is TRBV19, the J call TRBJ1-1, with 11 bases aligning to TRBD1. V gave up 8 bases and J gave up 1 base; unmatched junction bases: 12. The CDR3 runs to 17 residues. The germline CDR1 and CDR2 sequences are LNHDA and SQIVND (reference sequence). The CDR3 nucleotides read TGTGCCAGTCTTCAACCGGGACAGGGGGTTCGGAACACTGAAGCTTTCTTT. It encodes CASLQPGQGVRNTEAFF.

V is TRBV5-6 and J is TRBJ1-5, with a weak D call TRBD1 (6 bases). Germline-derived CDR1 and CDR2 are SGHDT and YYEEEE. The ends were cut back, 0 bases at V and 6 bases at J, with 13 bases in the middle. The CDR3 loop spans 15 amino acids. The CDR3 loop is CASSLAGGLGQPQHF. The CDR3 region has the DNA TGTGCCAGCAGCTTGGCTGGGGGCCTAGGTCAGCCCCAGCATTTT. The full variable domain, in which reference TRBV5-6 and TRBJ1-5 provide the parts outside the CDR3, is DAGVTQSPTHLIKTRGQQVTLRCSPKSGHDTVSWYQQALGQGPQFIFQYYEEEERQRGNFPDRFSGHQFPNYSSELNVNALLLGDSALYLCASSLAGGLGQPQHFGDGTRLSIL.

This clone was seen once. The junction departs from the called germline gene at one end, perhaps through a read error. The gene calls are TRBV15 and TRBJ2-2, with 9 bases that match TRBD1. Germline V gene sequence: CDR1 LNHNV, CDR2 YYDKDF (reference sequence). This CDR3 spans 15 amino acids. CDR3 in DNA: TGTGCCACCGGCAGACAGGGGGTGAACACCGGGGAGCTGTTTTTT. It encodes CATGRQGVNTGELFF. The entire variable domain, with the rest obtained from reference TRBV15 and TRBJ2-2, is as follows: DAMVIQNPRYQVTQFGKPVTLSCSQTLNHNVMYWYQQKSSQAPKLLFHYYDKDFNNEADTPDNFQSRRPNTSFCFLDIRSPGLGDTAMYLCATGRQGVNTGELFFGEGSRLTVL.

The V call is TRBV4-2, the J call TRBJ1-5, with a possible D match to TRBD1 (6 bases). The CDR3 spans 15 residues. Germline V gene data show CDR1 as LGHNA and CDR2 as YNFKEQ. V was trimmed by 3 bases and J by 3 bases, leaving 12 bases between them. The CDR3 is CASSQIQGDNQPQHF. In DNA, the CDR3 is TGTGCCAGCAGCCAGATACAGGGAGACAATCAGCCCCAGCATTTT.

The CDR3 bases are TGTGCCAGCAGCCAGATCCCGGGATCTGAGGGCTACACCTTC. Protein: CASSQIPGSEGYTF. The chain joins TRBV7-6 to TRBJ1-2; D is ambiguous. The CDR3 is made up of 14 amino acids. V lost 5 bases to trimming and J lost 8 bases, with 18 bases between them. Germline loops: CDR1 SGHVS, CDR2 FNYEAQ.

The V call is TRBV6-1, the J call TRBJ2-1; the match to TRBD2 covers 7 bases. The germline V gene encodes CDR1 MNHNS and CDR2 SASEGT. V lost 7 bases to trimming and J lost 0 bases; unmatched junction nucleotides: 6. There are 15 residues in the CDR3. CDR3: CASNSGSSSYNEQFF. The CDR3 bases are TGTGCCAGCAATAGCGGGTCTAGCTCCTACAATGAGCAGTTCTTC.

This rearrangement joins TRBV7-2 to TRBJ2-7, with TRBD2 identical over 9 bases. Germline V gene lookup returns CDR1 SGHTA and CDR2 FQGNSA. The CDR3 is made up of 14 amino acids. The V segment lost 5 bases and the J segment 8 bases; nucleotides outside the gene matches: 10. CDR3: CASSTFLSGGKQYF. The CDR3 DNA follows: TGTGCCAGCAGCACCTTCCTTAGCGGGGGAAAGCAGTACTTC.

CDR3 sequence reads: CASFTGGAGGYTF. The CDR3 bases are TGTGCCAGTTTTACAGGGGGCGCGGGAGGCTACACCTTC. V and J are TRBV19 and TRBJ1-2; the match to TRBD1 covers 9 bases. The germline V gene encodes CDR1 LNHDA and CDR2 SQIVND (reference sequence). After removal of 8 bases from V and 8 bases from J, the junction contained 9 bases not matched to a gene. The CDR3 is made up of 13 amino acids.

This rearrangement joins TRBV5-4 to TRBJ2-7; 8 bases are shared with TRBD1. CDR1 and CDR2 from the germline V gene are SGHNT and YYREEE (reference sequence). Germline trimming cut 4 bases from V and 5 bases from J; bases unmatched to any gene: 5. The CDR3 runs to 13 residues. The CDR3 nucleotides are TGTGCCAGCAGCCGACAGGGGTCAGACGAGCAGTACTTC. The encoded protein is CASSRQGSDEQYF.

This chain connects TRBV11-2 to TRBJ2-3, with 13 bases identical to TRBD2. The V segment lost 4 bases and the J segment 7 bases; nucleotides outside the gene matches: 8. The CDR3 loop spans 16 amino acids. Germline values: CDR1 SGHAT, CDR2 FQNNGV. This chain's CDR3 is CASSSWTSGSSYTQYF. CDR3 nucleotides: TGTGCCAGCAGCTCCTGGACTAGCGGGAGTTCTTATACGCAGTATTTT.

The chain carries TRBV9 and TRBJ2-3; D perhaps matches TRBD2 (6 bases). V gave up 4 bases and J gave up 10 bases, with 25 bases separating them. Germline V gene sequence: CDR1 SGDLS, CDR2 YYNGEE. The CDR3 spans 16 residues. CDR3 region: CASSPGPGVVSWAQYF. CDR3 in DNA: TGTGCCAGCAGCCCCGGGCCGGGAGTAGTGTCTTGGGCGCAGTATTTT.

The chain recombines TRBV4-3 with TRBJ2-5; TRBD2 is a possible D gene (5 bases). Trimming took off 0 bases at V and 1 base at J, with 9 bases between the two ends. The CDR3 spans 15 residues. Germline V gene lookup returns CDR1 LGHNA and CDR2 YSLEER. CDR3 nucleotide sequence: TGCGCCAGCAGCCAAGATGCGGACTCCCAAGAGACCCAGTACTTC. Its translation is CASSQDADSQETQYF.

V gene TRBV5-4 combines with J gene TRBJ2-7; 7 bases are a match to TRBD1. Trimming removed 4 bases from V and 2 bases from J; junction bases left unmatched: 3. Germline V CDR1 and CDR2: SGHNT, YYREEE (reference sequence). This CDR3 has 13 amino acids. The CDR3: CASSVGQPYEQYF. In nucleotides, the CDR3 is TGTGCCAGCAGCGTGGGACAGCCCTACGAGCAGTACTTC.

This clone came up once. This CDR3 reads CASSLDPQDMNTEAFF. CDR3 in DNA: TGCGCCAGCAGCTTGGACCCGCAGGATATGAACACTGAAGCTTTCTTT. J is TRBJ1-1 and V is TRBV5-1; D is undetermined. CDR1 and CDR2 (germline): SGHRS, YFSETQ. The CDR3 is 16 amino acids. V was clipped by 0 bases and J by 0 bases, with 12 bases between them.

Only a few counts were recorded for this clone. V is TRBV4-3 and J is TRBJ2-1; perhaps TRBD1 as D (5 bases). Germline CDR1 is LGHNA and CDR2 is YSLEER. The CDR3 has 15 residues. Trimming stripped 0 bases from V and 6 bases from J, with 12 bases between. This CDR3 reads CASSQDVGRVNEQFF. CDR3 bases: TGCGCCAGCAGCCAAGATGTCGGCAGGGTCAATGAGCAGTTCTTC.

The chain links TRBV9 to TRBJ2-2; D uncertain. The CDR3 sequence is 12 residues long. Trimming removed 3 bases from V and 7 bases from J, with 7 bases in between. CDR1 SGDLS and CDR2 YYNGEE come from the germline V gene. CDR3 bases: TGTGCCAGCAGCGACTCCGACGGGGAGCTGTTTTTT. Translated, it gives CASSDSDGELFF.